Below are 21 T cell receptor beta chains sequenced from a single sample in a study of T cell repertoires in cytomegalovirus infection (dated 2019 in TCRdb). These receptors lack a known antigen. According to the study, the label for this sample's treatment or condition signals: in vitro stimulation with specific CMV peptide epitopes to enrich CMV-specific T cells. For sequencing, an Illumina HiSeq 1500 was employed. TCRdb reprocessing: public reads trimmed at Q25 with fastp, clones called with MiXCR, in-frame beta chains kept. Rows are combined by CDR3 protein, so each entry shows the most common genes and DNA. The sample table contains some 270,000 distinct CDR3 sequences; only one count was recorded for approximately 22% of them. In total, the top ten clones hold roughly a fifth of the sample. This specimen consisted of cultured PBMCs, obtained from culture after CMV antigen stimulation. These receptors were obtained from a human donor in good health (CMV status not recorded). Some clones in this sample may be carry-over from other donors' samples.

V usage is TRBV7-2 and J usage is TRBJ2-1; 10 nucleotides line up with TRBD2. The CDR3 totals 16 residues. After removal of 1 base from V and 8 bases from J, the junction contained 8 bases not matched to a gene. Per the germline V gene, CDR1 is SGHTA and CDR2 is FQGNSA. For the CDR3, the DNA is TGTGCCAGCAGCTTAGGGCCAGCGGGAGGGCCATATGAGCAGTTCTTC. Amino acids: CASSLGPAGGPYEQFF.

This chain connects TRBV19 to TRBJ1-2, with D maybe TRBD1 (5 bases). Trimming shortened V by 3 bases and J by 4 bases, and 9 bases separated the two germline ends. This CDR3 has 13 amino acids. Germline lookup yields CDR1 LNHDA and CDR2 SQIVND (reference sequence). CDR3 region: CASSMEGLYGYTF. In DNA form, the CDR3 reads TGTGCCAGTAGTATGGAGGGGCTCTATGGCTACACCTTC.

This clonotype has ten or more counts. The CDR3: CASSPDRGGTEAFF. Written as DNA, the CDR3 is TGTGCCAGCAGCCCAGACAGGGGGGGGACTGAAGCTTTCTTT. The rearrangement uses TRBV27 and TRBJ1-1, with 9 nucleotides matching TRBD1. J was trimmed by 5 bases and V by 6 bases; bases with no gene match: 7. Per the germline V gene, CDR1 is MNHEY and CDR2 is SMNVEV (reference sequence). The CDR3 is 14 residues long.

This clonotype showed up just a few times. The chain uses TRBV2 and TRBJ1-1, with TRBD1 matching over 9 bases. Losses at the gene ends were 1 base for V and 0 bases for J; bases not matched to a gene: 6. This CDR3 has 17 residues. Looked up from germline, CDR1 is SNHLY and CDR2 is FYNNEI. CDR3 sequence: CASSEGTGGGMNTEAFF. In DNA form, the CDR3 reads TGTGCCAGCAGTGAAGGAACAGGGGGCGGAATGAACACTGAAGCTTTCTTT.

The genes are TRBV28 and TRBJ2-5; the match to TRBD1 covers 8 bases. Trimming took 9 bases from V and 2 from J; bases not matched to a gene: 11. The germline CDR1 and CDR2 sequences are MDHEN and SYDVKM. The CDR3 contains 15 residues. CDR3 DNA: TGTGCCAGTCGACCCCACACAGGGGGGCAAGAGACCCAGTACTTC. It specifies CASRPHTGGQETQYF. Together with reference TRBV28 and TRBJ2-5, the CDR3 gives the full variable domain: DVKVTQSSRYLVKRTGEKVFLECVQDMDHENMFWYRQDPGLGLRLIYFSYDVKMKEKGDIPEGYSVSREKKERFSLILESASTNQTSMYLCASRPHTGGQETQYFGPGTRLLVL.

This clonotype showed up just a few times. The rearrangement uses TRBV19 and TRBJ2-1; a weak D match, TRBD2 (6 bases). V dropped 7 bases and J dropped 16 bases, with 20 bases sitting between them. Germline V gene lookup returns CDR1 LNHDA and CDR2 SQIVND (reference sequence). This CDR3 contains 12 residues. The CDR3 DNA reads as TGTGCCAGTACCTCCCGGGACTCGGAGCGATTCTTC. Protein product: CASTSRDSERFF.

The genes are TRBV7-2 and TRBJ1-6, with D possibly TRBD1 on 6 matching bases. Germline V lookup: CDR1 SGHTA, CDR2 FQGNSA. Between the trimmed V and J ends, which lost 10 bases and 7 bases, there was a span of 14 bases. CDR3 length equals 13 residues. The DNA for the CDR3 is TGTGCCATTAGAGGGCAGGGGAATTCACCCCTCCACTTT. This codes for CAIRGQGNSPLHF.

V gene TRBV6-8 combines with J gene TRBJ2-3, with 13 bases matching TRBD2. Germline values: CDR1 MNHGY, CDR2 SAAAGT. Germline trimming cut 6 bases from V and 7 bases from J; bases unmatched to any gene: 13. CDR3 size: 17 residues. The CDR3, as DNA: TGTGCCAGCAGCCGTACCATGACTAGCGGGAGGTTCCATACGCAGTATTTT. This encodes CASSRTMTSGRFHTQYF.

This clonotype was observed at least ten times. J is TRBJ2-5 and V is TRBV28; D might be TRBD1 or TRBD2, each matching 6 bases. Germline CDR1 reads MDHEN; CDR2 reads SYDVKM. This CDR3 region has 15 residues. Trimming took 8 bases from V and 2 from J, leaving 18 bases between them. This chain's CDR3 is CASRFSRGGQETQYF. The CDR3, as DNA: TGTGCCAGCCGATTTAGCAGGGGAGGACAAGAGACCCAGTACTTC.

The V and J genes are TRBV27 and TRBJ1-6; no clear D gene. This CDR3 is 14 amino acids long. Germline values: CDR1 MNHEY, CDR2 SMNVEV (reference sequence). Between the trimmed V and J ends, which lost 3 bases and 9 bases, there was a span of 12 bases. In nucleotides, the CDR3 is TGTGCCAGCAGTTTCGGAGGGTTCGCTTCACCCCTCCACTTT. Protein: CASSFGGFASPLHF.

The chain combines TRBV5-6 with TRBJ2-7; TRBD1 aligns across 11 bases. CDR1 SGHDT and CDR2 YYEEEE come from the germline V gene. There are 16 residues in the CDR3. V lost 5 bases, J lost 2 bases, and 9 bases stayed unmatched. The CDR3: CASSSLPGQGAYEQYF. Written as DNA, the CDR3 is TGTGCCAGCAGTTCACTGCCGGGACAGGGGGCCTACGAGCAGTACTTC.

The table lists this clonotype with many counts. The chain recombines TRBV12-3 or TRBV12-4 with TRBJ2-3, with 9 bases aligning to TRBD1. The CDR3 extends over 15 amino acids. Germline trimming cut 6 bases from V and 4 bases from J; bases unmatched to any gene: 8. The CDR3 spells CASSPQGARSDTQYF. The CDR3 DNA sequence: TGTGCCAGCAGCCCACAGGGGGCGCGGTCAGATACGCAGTATTTT.

This chain uses TRBV12-3 or TRBV12-4 with TRBJ2-1; D is uncertain. The V end lost 5 bases, the J end lost 11 bases, and 16 bases lay between the germline ends. The CDR3 contains 13 residues. The CDR3 DNA is TGTGCCAGCAGTCTTGGACCCTCCAGTAAGCAGTTCTTC. Amino acids: CASSLGPSSKQFF.

Only a few counts were recorded for this clonotype. V usage is TRBV16 and J usage is TRBJ1-5; D is possibly TRBD1 (5 bases). The CDR3 spans 15 residues. V shed 2 bases and J shed 2 bases, with 10 bases lying between them. Germline-derived CDR1 and CDR2 are KGHSY and FQNENV. The CDR3 DNA reads as TGTGCCAGCAGCCAAGAACAGGTCGGCAATCAGCCCCAGCATTTT. Protein product: CASSQEQVGNQPQHF.

J is TRBJ2-3 and V is TRBV27, with 8 positions matching TRBD1. CDR1 and CDR2 from the germline V gene are MNHEY and SMNVEV (reference sequence). The CDR3 totals 14 residues. J was trimmed by 2 bases and V by 7 bases; bases with no gene match: 5. As DNA, the CDR3 is TGTGCCAGCACCCGGACAGGGTTCACAGATACGCAGTATTTT. Translating gives CASTRTGFTDTQYF.

Notes on this clonotype: This could be a read error, since a much larger clone is one nucleotide away. The chain uses TRBV7-2 and TRBJ1-6; weak D call: TRBD1 (5 bases). V was pared by 5 bases and J by 6 bases, with 14 bases between. The germline V gene encodes CDR1 SGHTA and CDR2 FQGNSA. The CDR3 is 15 residues long. In DNA form, the CDR3 reads TGTGCCAGCAGCCCGGGGGGGGGGGGTAATTCACCCCTCCACTTT. As protein: CASSPGGGGNSPLHF. Based on the CDR3 plus reference TRBV7-2 and TRBJ1-6, the full variable domain is GAGVSQSPSNKVTEKGKDVELRCDPISGHTALYWYRQSLGQGLEFLIYFQGNSAPDKSGLPSDRFSAERTGGSVSTLTIQRTQQEDSAVYLCASSPGGGGNSPLHFGNGTRLTVT.

This clonotype was recorded at least ten times. The CDR3 nucleotides are TGTGCCAGCAGCCCTCGACTAGCCGAGTACAATGAGCAGTTCTTC. Its translation: CASSPRLAEYNEQFF. The rearrangement joins TRBV7-8 to TRBJ2-1, with 7 bases fitting TRBD2. V gave up 5 bases and J gave up 4 bases; unmatched junction bases: 8. The CDR3 is 15 amino acids. Per the germline V gene, CDR1 is SGHVS and CDR2 is FQNEAQ.

The chain combines TRBV27 with TRBJ2-1; TRBD2 aligns across 7 bases. This CDR3 contains 14 residues. Germline V gene lookup returns CDR1 MNHEY and CDR2 SMNVEV (reference sequence). Trimming took 3 bases from V and 9 from J; bases not matched to a gene: 8. The CDR3 bases are TGTGCCAGCAGTTTTATTCGGGGAGGGAGTGAGCAGTTCTTC. Protein product: CASSFIRGGSEQFF.

This clonotype showed up many times. V usage is TRBV6-1 and J usage is TRBJ1-4; a possible D gene is TRBD1 (6 bases). The CDR3 extends over 14 amino acids. The ends were cut back, 6 bases at V and 4 bases at J, with 12 bases in the middle. Germline V lookup: CDR1 MNHNS, CDR2 SASEGT. The CDR3 protein is CASSAGAYNEKLFF. The CDR3 DNA sequence: TGTGCCAGCAGCGCGGGGGCGTATAATGAAAAACTGTTTTTT.

The J gene is TRBJ2-2, the V gene TRBV11-2; D gene uncertain. CDR3 size: 15 residues. Trimming shortened V by 5 bases and J by 4 bases, and 14 bases separated the two germline ends. CDR1 and CDR2 from the germline V gene are SGHAT and FQNNGV. CDR3 coding DNA: TGTGCCAGCAGCCAATCACACCGCGGCACCGGGGAGCTGTTTTTT. As protein: CASSQSHRGTGELFF.

The J gene is TRBJ1-1, the V gene TRBV6-5; D possibly corresponds to TRBD1 (5 bases). The germline CDR1 and CDR2 sequences are MNHEY and SVGAGI. V was trimmed by 5 bases and J by 0 bases, leaving 16 bases between them. The CDR3 is 16 amino acids. CDR3 sequence reads: CASSRGTVSMNTEAFF. CDR3 DNA: TGTGCCAGCAGTAGAGGGACCGTCAGCATGAACACTGAAGCTTTCTTT.